A single T cell receptor beta chain is shown here with its context. The sample comes from a study of OX40 agonist ivuxolimab in advanced cancers. Some clones are missing from TCRdb's copy, which holds only in-frame ones; the method was immunoSEQ multiplex PCR. The sample includes 65,000 to 95,000 clones, roughly 80% of them seen just once. Per germline, CDR1 SGHRS and CDR2 YFSETQ. The CDR3 contains 14 residues. V gave up 4 bases and J gave up 6 bases; unmatched junction bases: 10. The J gene is TRBJ2-7, the V gene TRBV5-1; TRBD1 agrees at 7 bases. The clonotype was recovered from an adult with an advanced solid tumor such as melanoma, head and neck, liver or kidney cancer. The sequenced sample was CD4+ or CD8+ T cells sorted from blood, obtained in a trial of the OX40 agonist ivuxolimab. The CDR3 nucleotides are TGCGCCAGCAGCACTCAACAGGGGTCTGGCGAGCAGTACTTC. It yields the protein CASSTQQGSGEQYF.